The next 22 T cell receptor beta chains were all read from a single sample in a study of beta chain features in type 1 diabetes. The entirety of the isolated RNA underwent reverse transcription, so expressed TCRB transcripts were sequenced. Measured with immunoSEQ multiplex PCR; TCRdb has only the in-frame clones, and not every one. The sample holds around 240,000 clones; around 68% are singletons and the top ten take about 0.051%. Sample: naive CD4+ T cells from blood. The receptors here all came from a young man in good health.

Details on this clone: Other nucleotide sequences from this sample produce the same CDR3. This chain joins TRBV30 and TRBJ2-3; TRBD2 is a possible D gene (7 bases). Trimming left V 2 bases short and J 4 bases short, with 10 bases between. CDR1 is GTSNPN and CDR2 is SVGIG in the germline V gene (reference sequence). The CDR3 sequence is 13 residues long. The CDR3 here is CAWSRGGPDTQYF. As DNA, the CDR3 is TGTGCCTGGAGTCGCGGGGGCCCAGATACGCAGTATTTT.

This clone was observed a few times. The chain uses TRBV30 and TRBJ2-4, with 9 bases identical to TRBD1. The CDR3 is made up of 12 amino acids. Germline V lookup: CDR1 GTSNPN, CDR2 SVGIG (reference sequence). The V gene end was trimmed by 7 bases and the J gene end by 8 bases; junction bases not matched to a gene: 6. The CDR3 region has the DNA TGTGCCTTGGGGACAGGGACGGACATTCAGTACTTC. Its translation: CALGTGTDIQYF.

Of note for this clone: Other DNA sequences in the sample encode the same CDR3. This rearrangement joins TRBV20-1 to TRBJ1-2, with unresolved D. V shed 3 bases and J shed 0 bases, with 2 bases lying between them. The CDR3 covers 11 residues. Germline values: CDR1 DFQATT, CDR2 SNEGSKA (reference sequence). CDR3 amino acids: CSASSNYGYTF. In DNA, the CDR3 is TGCAGTGCTAGCTCTAACTATGGCTACACCTTC.

CDR3 loop: CAWSYTGTGYTF. The CDR3, as DNA: TGTGCCTGGAGCTATACAGGGACTGGCTACACCTTC. The chain links TRBV30 to TRBJ1-2; TRBD1 might be the D (6 bases). This CDR3 has 12 amino acids. Germline loops: CDR1 GTSNPN, CDR2 SVGIG (reference sequence). The germline V and J ends were trimmed by 3 bases and 7 bases, with 12 bases remaining between them.

The V and J genes are TRBV10-3 and TRBJ2-1, with D tentatively TRBD2 (5 bases). The CDR3 extends over 14 amino acids. Germline CDR1 and CDR2: ENHRY and SYGVKD. V gave up 4 bases and J gave up 5 bases, with 12 bases separating them. The CDR3: CAISASSLDNEQFF. CDR3 DNA: TGTGCCATCAGTGCTTCTAGCTTAGACAATGAGCAGTTCTTC.

The CDR3 loop reads CASSIDRVRAKNIQYF. Here the CDR3 DNA reads TGTGCCAGTAGTATAGATAGAGTGAGAGCCAAAAACATTCAGTACTTC. This chain joins TRBV19 and TRBJ2-4; no reliable D call. The CDR3 is 16 amino acids. V was trimmed by 0 bases and J by 0 bases, leaving 9 bases between them. The germline V gene encodes CDR1 LNHDA and CDR2 SQIVND (reference sequence). Using reference TRBV19 and TRBJ2-4 for the parts outside the CDR3, the full variable domain is DGGITQSPKYLFRKEGQNVTLSCEQNLNHDAMYWYRQDPGQGLRLIYYSQIVNDFQKGDIAEGYSVSREKKESFPLTVTSAQKNPTAFYLCASSIDRVRAKNIQYFGAGTRLSVL.

This clone was detected only a few times. The rearrangement links TRBV10-3 to TRBJ2-7; weak D call: TRBD2 (6 bases). V dropped 11 bases and J dropped 6 bases, with 14 bases sitting between them. The germline V gene encodes CDR1 ENHRY and CDR2 SYGVKD. This CDR3 contains 11 residues. The CDR3 nucleotides read TGTGCCGCCACTAGCTCAGGCGAGCAGTACTTC. As protein: CAATSSGEQYF.

To note about this clone: At one of its ends the junction is not consistent with the germline gene, which may arise from a read error. This sequence joins TRBV30 and TRBJ2-7, with D possibly TRBD2 on 6 matching bases. Germline CDR1 and CDR2: GTSNPN and SVGIG (reference sequence). The CDR3 extends over 10 amino acids. CDR3: CAGGEYGQYF. The DNA for the CDR3 is TGTGCCGGAGGGGAGTACGGGCAGTACTTC.

There are a few counts of this clone. The V call is TRBV30, the J call TRBJ2-3, with 7 bases matching TRBD2. V gave up 2 bases and J gave up 6 bases; unmatched junction bases: 5. This CDR3 has 13 residues. Germline-derived CDR1 and CDR2 are GTSNPN and SVGIG (reference sequence). The CDR3 is CAWSRAGRDTQYF. In DNA form, the CDR3 reads TGTGCCTGGAGTAGAGCGGGGAGGGATACGCAGTATTTT.

This chain connects TRBV1 to TRBJ2-5; TRBD2 is the table's D call and was not checked against the DNA. TRBV1 constitutes a pseudogene. CDR3 size: 14 residues. The CDR3 reads CTSSPGHLGETQYF. The CDR3 coding sequence is TGCACCAGCAGCCCGGGTCACCTGGGAGAGACCCAGTACTTC.

This clone was seen a few times. The genes are TRBV10-3 and TRBJ1-5; 8 bases agree with TRBD1. The CDR3 has 14 residues. J lost 7 bases, V lost 5 bases, and 7 bases had no gene match. CDR1 and CDR2 (germline): ENHRY, SYGVKD. CDR3 region: CAISQDRERQPQHF. The CDR3 DNA reads as TGTGCCATCAGTCAGGACAGGGAACGACAGCCCCAGCATTTT.

This clone was recorded a few times. The chain carries TRBV11-3 and TRBJ2-1; D is unclear. Germline CDR1 reads SGHNT; CDR2 reads YENEEA. This CDR3 is built from 15 residues. V lost 6 bases and J 6 bases, leaving 18 bases between the germline ends. The CDR3 protein is CASSQTPQLGNEQFF. For the CDR3, the DNA is TGTGCCAGCAGTCAGACGCCCCAGCTCGGCAATGAGCAGTTCTTC. The full variable domain, with the rest looked up from reference TRBV11-3 and TRBJ2-1, is EAGVVQSPRYKIIEKKQPVAFWCNPISGHNTLYWYLQNLGQGPELLIRYENEEAVDDSQLPKDRFSAERLKGVDSTLKIQPAELGDSAVYLCASSQTPQLGNEQFFGPGTRLTVL.

V gene TRBV4-2 combines with J gene TRBJ2-3, with D possibly being TRBD2 (6 bases). Per the germline V gene, CDR1 is LGHNA and CDR2 is YNFKEQ. The CDR3 length is 16 residues. Trimming took 4 bases from V and 1 from J, leaving 15 bases between them. The CDR3 is CASSPAPTGGTDTQYF. CDR3 bases: TGTGCCAGCAGCCCGGCCCCCACGGGGGGCACAGATACGCAGTATTTT.

This CDR3 is CSVALTSGIGDTQYF. The CDR3 nucleotides are TGCAGCGTTGCCCTGACTAGCGGGATAGGAGATACGCAGTATTTT. This chain uses TRBV29-1 with TRBJ2-3, with TRBD2 identical over 11 bases. With 4 bases clipped from V and 5 bases from J, the junction kept 8 bases outside the gene matches. The germline V gene encodes CDR1 SQVTM and CDR2 ANQGSEA. This CDR3 is 15 amino acids long.

This chain connects TRBV10-3 to TRBJ2-1, with D possibly matching TRBD2 (6 bases). The CDR3 runs 15 residues. V dropped 7 bases and J dropped 0 bases, with 13 bases sitting between them. Germline loops: CDR1 ENHRY, CDR2 SYGVKD. CDR3 in amino acids: CAITGGTGSYNEQFF. CDR3 DNA sequence: TGTGCCATCACTGGCGGGACGGGCTCCTACAATGAGCAGTTCTTC.

The chain combines TRBV2 with TRBJ2-1, with D unclear. V lost 8 bases, J lost 7 bases, and 15 bases lay in between. Per germline, CDR1 SNHLY and CDR2 FYNNEI. The CDR3 is 13 amino acids. CDR3 bases: TGTGCCAGCTGGCACAAACTCAGGAATGAGCAGTTCTTC. This translates into CASWHKLRNEQFF.

This clone was detected only once. As DNA, the CDR3 is TGTGCCTGGACCACAGGGTCCCATGAAAAACTGTTTTTT. It codes for CAWTTGSHEKLFF. J is TRBJ1-4 and V is TRBV30, with D perhaps TRBD1 (6 bases). Per the germline V gene, CDR1 is GTSNPN and CDR2 is SVGIG (reference sequence). This CDR3 region has 13 residues. V lost 4 bases to trimming and J lost 6 bases, with 12 bases between them.

The chain employs TRBV2 and TRBJ1-1; D not certain. This CDR3 has 12 residues. Germline V gene data show CDR1 as SNHLY and CDR2 as FYNNEI. Trimming removed 5 bases at V and 11 bases at J, with 15 bases between. The CDR3: CASSRDFMGAFF. The CDR3, as DNA: TGTGCCAGCAGTAGGGATTTCATGGGGGCTTTCTTT. Supplemented by reference TRBV2 and TRBJ1-1, the full variable domain reads EPEVTQTPSHQVTQMGQEVILRCVPISNHLYFYWYRQILGQKVEFLVSFYNNEISEKSEIFDDQFSVERPDGSNFTLKIRSTKLEDSAMYFCASSRDFMGAFFGQGTRLTVV.

V is TRBV20-1 and J is TRBJ2-1, with D perhaps matching TRBD1 (6 bases). The CDR3 spans 10 residues. The V gene's germline CDR1 is DFQATT and CDR2 SNEGSKA (reference sequence). CDR3 amino acids: CKGGDNEQFF. Here the CDR3 DNA reads TGCAAAGGGGGAGACAATGAGCAGTTCTTC.

This clone was counted a few times. This chain connects TRBV10-1 to TRBJ2-1; no clear D gene. V shed 0 bases and J shed 7 bases, with 7 bases lying between them. This CDR3 spans 13 amino acids. Germline assignment: CDR1 WNHNN and CDR2 SYGVQD (reference sequence). CDR3 residues: CASSESTGNEQFF. CDR3 nucleotide sequence: TGCGCCAGCAGTGAGTCGACCGGGAATGAGCAGTTCTTC.

The chain links TRBV27 to TRBJ2-5, with TRBD2 matching 7 bases. Germline trimming cut 2 bases from V and 5 bases from J; bases unmatched to any gene: 5. The CDR3 is 14 amino acids. Germline-derived CDR1 and CDR2 are MNHEY and SMNVEV (reference sequence). The CDR3 DNA is TGTGCCAGCAGTTTAGGCGGGAGAGGGGAGACCCAGTACTTC. It specifies CASSLGGRGETQYF.

This clone was seen only a few times. The rearrangement joins TRBV25-1 to TRBJ2-6; 11 bases agree with TRBD1. V shed 5 bases and J 0 bases; nucleotides not matched to a gene: 3. The germline V gene has CDR1 MGHDK and CDR2 SYGVNS. The CDR3 covers 17 residues. CDR3 DNA: TGTGCCAGCAGTTCCGGGACAGGGGGCTCTGGGGCCAACGTCCTGACTTTC. Amino acid sequence: CASSSGTGGSGANVLTF.